The T cell receptor (beta chain) under discussion was sequenced for a study of OX40 agonist ivuxolimab in advanced cancers. Across the study: Those treated in dose escalation had hepatocellular carcinoma, melanoma, renal cell cancer or head and neck cancer. Cohort: approximately 79% men, mean age 60, aged roughly 20 to 79. Study results and limitations: Certain nonresponding patients likewise had low normalized T-cell clonal expansion.

With autoimmune disease history or systemic immunosuppression, patients were excluded. Germline values: CDR1 MNHNS, CDR2 SASEGT. The CDR3 has 15 amino acids. V shed 5 bases and J 4 bases; nucleotides not matched to a gene: 6. The assay was immunoSEQ multiplex PCR, and TCRdb's table has in-frame clones only and misses some. The sample lists just over 95,000 clones; roughly 90% were seen once. Regarding this clone: What it recognizes is unknown.

The specimen comprised CD4+ or CD8+ T cells sorted from blood, sampled in a trial of the OX40 agonist ivuxolimab. The clonotype originates from an adult with an advanced solid tumor such as melanoma, head and neck, liver or kidney cancer. This sequence joins TRBV6-1 and TRBJ2-1, with TRBD2 matching 9 bases. Written as DNA, the CDR3 is TGTGCCAGCAGTCAAGGACTAGCGCGATACAATGAGCAGTTCTTC. Its protein product is CASSQGLARYNEQFF.